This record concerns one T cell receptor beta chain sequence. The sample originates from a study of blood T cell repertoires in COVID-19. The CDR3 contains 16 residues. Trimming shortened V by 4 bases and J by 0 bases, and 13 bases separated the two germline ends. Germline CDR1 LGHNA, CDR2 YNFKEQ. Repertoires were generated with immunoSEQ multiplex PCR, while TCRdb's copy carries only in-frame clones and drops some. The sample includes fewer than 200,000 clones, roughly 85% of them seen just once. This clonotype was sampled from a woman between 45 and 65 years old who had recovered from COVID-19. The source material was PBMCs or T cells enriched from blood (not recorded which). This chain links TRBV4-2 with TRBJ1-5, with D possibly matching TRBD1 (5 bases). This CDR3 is CASSRTWGVSNQPQHF. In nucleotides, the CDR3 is TGTGCCAGCAGCCGTACCTGGGGGGTTAGCAATCAGCCCCAGCATTTT.